A selection of T cell receptor beta chains follows, all from one sample in a study of blood T cell repertoires in COVID-19. The repertoire was sequenced with immunoSEQ multiplex PCR; TCRdb's copy has only in-frame clones and lacks some. The sample shows about 250,000 clones, around nine tenths of them seen only once. Sample: peripheral blood. Receptor source: a woman aged 40 to 50 who had recovered from COVID-19. CDR3s include the opening cysteine and the closing phenylalanine or tryptophan. Each record gives: clone size, V gene, D gene, J gene, CDR3 DNA, CDR3 protein. A D gene is named only where the DNA matches it firmly. Not every row has a clone size; where given, it reads once, few, many or a size class.

clone_size: NA
v_call: TRBV9
d_call: NA
j_call: TRBJ1-3
cdr3_nt: TGTGCCAGCCATCCTGGACACTCTGGAAACACCATATATTTT
cdr3_aa: CASHPGHSGNTIYF

clone_size: NA
v_call: TRBV4-1
d_call: TRBD1
j_call: TRBJ2-7
cdr3_nt: TGCGCCAGCAGCCAAGTGACAGGGCGAGACTACGAGCAGTACTTC
cdr3_aa: CASSQVTGRDYEQYF

clone_size: once
v_call: TRBV24-1
d_call: NA
j_call: TRBJ2-5
cdr3_nt: TGTGCCACCAGTGATTCCGAAGAGACCCAGTACTTC
cdr3_aa: CATSDSEETQYF

clone_size: NA
v_call: TRBV30
d_call: NA
j_call: TRBJ1-3
cdr3_nt: TGTGCCTGGAGTCTCTGGGACTTAGGAAACACCATATATTTT
cdr3_aa: CAWSLWDLGNTIYF

clone_size: NA
v_call: TRBV2
d_call: NA
j_call: TRBJ1-2
cdr3_nt: TGTGCCAGCAGTGAAGTAGAAGCTAACTATGGCTACACCTTC
cdr3_aa: CASSEVEANYGYTF

clone_size: NA
v_call: TRBV29-1
d_call: NA
j_call: TRBJ2-3
cdr3_nt: TGCAGCGTTGTAAAAGGGAGCTCCCAGGCCGCAGATACGCAGTATTTT
cdr3_aa: CSVVKGSSQAADTQYF

clone_size: once
v_call: TRBV5-1
d_call: TRBD1
j_call: TRBJ1-2
cdr3_nt: TGCGCCAGCAGCCCCGACCCGACAGGGGGCTTCTATGGCTACACCTTC
cdr3_aa: CASSPDPTGGFYGYTF

clone_size: NA
v_call: TRBV7-6
d_call: TRBD1
j_call: TRBJ1-2
cdr3_nt: TGTGCCAGCAGCTTAGCGCGACCGCAGGACAGGGGGTGGATCTATGGCTACACCTTC
cdr3_aa: CASSLARPQDRGWIYGYTF

clone_size: few
v_call: TRBV4-1
d_call: TRBD1
j_call: TRBJ1-6
cdr3_nt: TGCGCCAGCAGCCAGGCGGGACAGGGGAATTCACCCCTCCACTTT
cdr3_aa: CASSQAGQGNSPLHF

clone_size: NA
v_call: TRBV28
d_call: TRBD2
j_call: TRBJ2-2
cdr3_nt: TGTGCCAGCAGAGGCAGCGGGGCGAACACCGGGGAGCTGTTTTTT
cdr3_aa: CASRGSGANTGELFF

clone_size: NA
v_call: TRBV7-2
d_call: NA
j_call: TRBJ2-2
cdr3_nt: TGTGCCAGCAGCTTAGGACAGACGAACACCGGGGAGCTGTTTTTT
cdr3_aa: CASSLGQTNTGELFF

clone_size: NA
v_call: TRBV6-2/TRBV6-3
d_call: NA
j_call: TRBJ2-6
cdr3_nt: TGTGCCAGCGGCCTGACACGCTCTGGGGCCAACGTCCTGACTTTC
cdr3_aa: CASGLTRSGANVLTF

clone_size: NA
v_call: TRBV7-8
d_call: TRBD2
j_call: TRBJ2-1
cdr3_nt: TGTGCCAGCAGCTCCCGACTAGCGGGAGAGAATGAGCAGTTCTTC
cdr3_aa: CASSSRLAGENEQFF

clone_size: NA
v_call: TRBV10-1
d_call: TRBD2
j_call: TRBJ2-3
cdr3_nt: TGCGCCAGCAGCCCCTCGGGGACTAGCGGGAGTGGAGATACGCAGTATTTT
cdr3_aa: CASSPSGTSGSGDTQYF

clone_size: NA
v_call: TRBV5-6
d_call: NA
j_call: TRBJ2-7
cdr3_nt: TGTGCCAGCAGCAGTAAGGGGGTGGCCTACGAGCAGTACTTC
cdr3_aa: CASSSKGVAYEQYF

clone_size: NA
v_call: TRBV6-1
d_call: NA
j_call: TRBJ2-7
cdr3_nt: TGTGCCAGCAGTGAAGGGGGAGACCCACCCTACGAGCAGTACTTC
cdr3_aa: CASSEGGDPPYEQYF

clone_size: NA
v_call: TRBV7-9
d_call: TRBD2
j_call: TRBJ2-5
cdr3_nt: TGTGCCAGCAGCCCCCTCCCCGGGCTAGCGGGATTAGAGACCCAGTACTTC
cdr3_aa: CASSPLPGLAGLETQYF

clone_size: NA
v_call: TRBV5-1
d_call: TRBD1
j_call: TRBJ1-2
cdr3_nt: TGCGCCAGCACCCTGGACAGGGGGACCACTTTCTATGGCTACACCTTC
cdr3_aa: CASTLDRGTTFYGYTF

clone_size: once
v_call: TRBV6-4
d_call: TRBD2
j_call: TRBJ2-1
cdr3_nt: TGTGCCAGCAGCTTACTAGCGGGAGCTGGCAATGAGCAGTTCTTC
cdr3_aa: CASSLLAGAGNEQFF

clone_size: NA
v_call: TRBV24-1
d_call: NA
j_call: TRBJ2-5
cdr3_nt: TGTGCCACCAGCGAAGGGTGGGAGGAGACCCAGTACTTC
cdr3_aa: CATSEGWEETQYF

clone_size: NA
v_call: TRBV29-1
d_call: NA
j_call: TRBJ2-7
cdr3_nt: TGCAGCGTTCGCGTTCTAGCAATGGAGGCCCGTCGGGGCGAGCAGTACTTC
cdr3_aa: CSVRVLAMEARRGEQYF

clone_size: NA
v_call: TRBV5-1
d_call: NA
j_call: TRBJ2-1
cdr3_nt: TGCGCCAGCAGCCCTGGGACAACCTACAATGAGCAGTTCTTC
cdr3_aa: CASSPGTTYNEQFF

clone_size: few
v_call: TRBV29-1
d_call: NA
j_call: TRBJ1-1
cdr3_nt: TGCAGCGTGAGGGCGAGACGTGAGAACACTGAAGCTTTCTTT
cdr3_aa: CSVRARRENTEAFF

clone_size: once
v_call: TRBV2
d_call: NA
j_call: TRBJ1-4
cdr3_nt: TGTGCCAGCAGTCCAAATGAAAAACTGTTTTTT
cdr3_aa: CASSPNEKLFF

clone_size: NA
v_call: TRBV3-1/TRBV3-2
d_call: TRBD2
j_call: TRBJ2-1
cdr3_nt: TGTGCCAGCAGCCAAGATAGTGGGACTAGCTACAATGAGCAGTTCTTC
cdr3_aa: CASSQDSGTSYNEQFF

clone_size: NA
v_call: TRBV7-9
d_call: NA
j_call: TRBJ2-2
cdr3_nt: TGTGCCAGCAGCTTAGACGGGAACACCGGGGAGCTGTTTTTT
cdr3_aa: CASSLDGNTGELFF